This T cell receptor (beta chain) is from a study of blood T cell repertoires in COVID-19 (TCRdb year 2020). A note on the overall study: Collaborator samples came from the United States, Italy and Spain and covered acute and convalescent phases of COVID-19. The prospective study material was composed of cDNA or gDNA derived from T cells, B-cell-depleted T cells, or PBMCs. Samples came from the ongoing ImmuneRACE study (first 160 participants) plus 1,254 subjects from 6 global collaborators. The sample metadata nearly always contained a de-identified subject ID, COVID-19 status, age in years and sex. Subjects who had been exposed to COVID-19, were actively infected with it, or had recovered from it provided the deeply sampled blood TCRbeta repertoires that made up the dataset. The repertoires were made available in a free public database intended to serve as a resource for research on the immune response to SARS-CoV-2. Where HLA class I and class II types were available, the types were taken from metadata supplied by the sample provider, not from assay-based typing. Study-wide findings and limitations: The amount of clinical and demographic metadata varied by source and participant and was provided uncurated.

The immunoSEQ Assay, a bias-controlled multiplex PCR, was used to amplify TCRbeta CDR3 regions from genomic DNA. The study's own analysis went as follows. The number of nucleated cells in each sample was estimated from the amplification of reference gene primers within the assay. To quantify the absolute abundance of each unique TCRbeta CDR3 rearrangement, sequence reads were collapsed and filtered. For each sample, productive Simpson clonality was calculated as the square root of Simpson's diversity index across productive rearrangements. TCRdb took over this immuneACCESS table, retaining in-frame rearrangements with V and J assigned. Such tables are incomplete; in checked studies, under half of the missing clones stem from an unresolved V gene, and the remainder is unexplained. The D gene and trimming were derived from the DNA, and the V and J assignments and clone size from that table. This sample holds more than 300,000 clones; 86% were observed only once. 1.5% to 2% of the sample belongs to the ten largest clones.

On this clone: Its antigen remains unidentified. It has no much larger one-base neighbor in the sample; base qualities were not kept.

The junction carries 18 bases between V and J, which are trimmed by 7 bases and 0 bases respectively. The CDR3 sequence holds 16 residues, the cysteine and phenylalanine included. Only the CDR3 region is kept as DNA, spanning 48 bases read in frame from base 1. According to the germline V gene, CDR1 reads MDHEN and CDR2 reads SYDVKM. Collaborating institutions collected whole blood in K2EDTA tubes following their own protocols. For TCRbeta analysis, collaborators shipped samples as frozen whole blood, isolated PBMCs, or DNA extracted from either of those sample types. The chain employs TRBV28 and TRBJ1-1, with TRBD1 as a weak D call on 5 bases. The TCR was taken from a woman aged 45-59 years with acute or convalescent COVID-19. The sequenced sample consisted of peripheral blood. In nucleotide form, the sequence is TGTGCCAGCATCCGACCCGGGGCGGGAGTGAACACTGAAGCTTTCTTT. This is translated as CASIRPGAGVNTEAFF.